Listed here are 19 T cell receptor beta chains from one sample, sequenced in a study of T cell repertoires in cytomegalovirus infection. TCRdb ran MiXCR on the reads and lists one entry per CDR3 protein. The sample includes around 260,000 distinct CDR3 sequences, roughly 25% seen only once; the top ten take roughly 14%. The sequenced material came from PBMCs. The receptors were gathered from a human donor in good health (CMV status not recorded). Some clones in this sample may be carry-over from other donors' samples.

This clonotype was recorded many times. The rearrangement links TRBV11-2 to TRBJ2-7; perhaps TRBD1 as D (7 bases). Germline assignment: CDR1 SGHAT and CDR2 FQNNGV. The CDR3 loop spans 15 amino acids. V lost 5 bases to trimming and J lost 6 bases, with 20 bases between them. As DNA, the CDR3 is TGTGCCAGCAGCCCCCAGGGGGGATATCCTGGCGAGCAGTACTTC. This codes for CASSPQGGYPGEQYF.

This chain connects TRBV28 to TRBJ1-5; 9 positions match TRBD1. The CDR3 spans 16 residues. CDR1 and CDR2 from the germline V gene are MDHEN and SYDVKM. After removal of 4 bases from V and 5 bases from J, the junction contained 9 bases not matched to a gene. Written as DNA, the CDR3 is TGTGCCAGCAGTTATTATGTCTGGACAGGGGATCAGCCCCAGCATTTT. It is translated as CASSYYVWTGDQPQHF.

There are a few counts of this clonotype. The rearrangement uses TRBV5-1 and TRBJ1-1; D remains unclear. V dropped 0 bases and J dropped 0 bases, with 15 bases sitting between them. Germline loops: CDR1 SGHRS, CDR2 YFSETQ. The CDR3 is 17 amino acids. CDR3 sequence: CASSLAEGWGMNTEAFF. CDR3 in DNA: TGCGCCAGCAGCTTGGCCGAGGGTTGGGGAATGAACACTGAAGCTTTCTTT.

This clonotype was detected a few times. This chain uses TRBV28 with TRBJ2-1, with D unresolved. Trimming left V 0 bases short and J 9 bases short, with 9 bases between. Germline lookup yields CDR1 MDHEN and CDR2 SYDVKM. The CDR3 contains 13 residues. CDR3 amino acids: CASSLWSRGEQFF. CDR3 in DNA: TGTGCCAGCAGTTTATGGTCCCGTGGTGAGCAGTTCTTC.

This clonotype was seen a handful of times. The chain combines TRBV28 with TRBJ1-2; 8 positions match TRBD1. The CDR3 runs to 14 residues. Trimming at V came to 6 bases and at J to 4 bases, leaving 7 bases not matched to a gene. The germline gives CDR1 MDHEN, CDR2 SYDVKM. CDR3 region: CASSAGTGPYGYTF. The CDR3 coding sequence is TGTGCCAGCAGCGCCGGGACAGGCCCCTATGGCTACACCTTC.

V gene TRBV5-1 combines with J gene TRBJ1-2, with 12 nucleotides matching TRBD1. V lost 3 bases to trimming and J lost 4 bases; unmatched junction nucleotides: 4. CDR1 and CDR2 from the germline V gene are SGHRS and YFSETQ. This CDR3 has 15 amino acids. The CDR3 DNA follows: TGCGCCAGCAGCTCGGGGACAGGGGGCCCCTATGGCTACACCTTC. Translating it yields CASSSGTGGPYGYTF. Drawing the rest from reference TRBV5-1 and TRBJ1-2, the complete variable domain is KAGVTQTPRYLIKTRGQQVTLSCSPISGHRSVSWYQQTPGQGLQFLFEYFSETQRNKGNFPGRFSGRQFSNSRSEMNVSTLELGDSALYLCASSSGTGGPYGYTFGSGTRLTVV.

V gene TRBV27 combines with J gene TRBJ1-5; weak D call: TRBD1 (6 bases). The germline CDR1 and CDR2 sequences are MNHEY and SMNVEV (reference sequence). The germline V and J ends were trimmed by 8 bases and 11 bases, with 16 bases remaining between them. CDR3 length: 12 residues. In DNA form, the CDR3 reads TGTGCCAGCCACGATTATAGGGGGGCCCAGCATTTT. This encodes CASHDYRGAQHF.

This clonotype was seen repeatedly, ten times or more. The V and J genes are TRBV11-2 and TRBJ2-3; TRBD2 matches at 10 bases. The CDR3 is 15 amino acids. CDR1 SGHAT and CDR2 FQNNGV come from the germline V gene. Germline trimming cut 4 bases from V and 4 bases from J; bases unmatched to any gene: 5. The CDR3 here is CASSSAGGLADTQYF. CDR3 DNA sequence: TGTGCCAGCAGCTCAGCGGGGGGGCTCGCAGATACGCAGTATTTT.

This clonotype appeared a few times. CDR3 residues: CASSALAPYEQYF. The CDR3 nucleotides are TGTGCCAGCAGTGCACTAGCCCCCTACGAGCAGTACTTC. This chain joins TRBV2 and TRBJ2-7; a possible D gene is TRBD2 (6 bases). The CDR3 covers 13 residues. Looked up from germline, CDR1 is SNHLY and CDR2 is FYNNEI. The V and J ends lost 4 bases and 2 bases respectively, with 9 bases between them.

The chain has TRBV20-1 and TRBJ2-1; TRBD2 aligns across 10 bases. V was pared by 6 bases and J by 8 bases, with 7 bases of the junction left unmatched. The CDR3 extends over 13 amino acids. From germline, CDR1 is DFQATT and CDR2 SNEGSKA (reference sequence). This CDR3 is CSAPSSGSYEQFF. The CDR3 DNA sequence: TGCAGTGCCCCCTCTAGCGGGAGCTATGAGCAGTTCTTC.

The chain couples TRBV29-1 to TRBJ2-3; 8 bases map to TRBD1. V gave up 6 bases and J gave up 3 bases; unmatched junction bases: 5. Germline CDR1 SQVTM, CDR2 ANQGSEA. CDR3 length equals 13 residues. The CDR3 reads CSVRTGRTDTQYF. The CDR3 coding sequence is TGCAGCGTACGGACAGGGAGGACAGATACGCAGTATTTT.

This rearrangement joins TRBV29-1 to TRBJ2-5; 7 nucleotides line up with TRBD1. V trimming: 7 bases; J trimming: 10 bases; junction bases outside the gene matches: 15. The CDR3 length is 13 residues. CDR1 and CDR2 from the germline V gene are SQVTM and ANQGSEA. The CDR3 protein is CSARQGPVLSQYF. The CDR3 nucleotides are TGCAGCGCCCGACAGGGTCCGGTTTTGAGCCAGTACTTC.

The chain has TRBV2 and TRBJ2-4, with D possibly matching TRBD2 (6 bases). The CDR3 sequence is 12 residues long. With 7 bases removed from V and 7 bases from J, the gap between germline ends came to 11 bases. Germline V gives CDR1 SNHLY, CDR2 FYNNEI. The CDR3 loop is CASIMEGNIQYF. The CDR3, as DNA: TGTGCCAGCATAATGGAGGGGAACATTCAGTACTTC.

The chain employs TRBV12-3 or TRBV12-4 and TRBJ2-3, with D possibly being TRBD2 (5 bases). The CDR3 is 16 amino acids. With 2 bases removed from V and 6 bases from J, the gap between germline ends came to 18 bases. CDR3 nucleotides: TGTGCCAGCAGTTTATTTGAGGGAGTCGGTGGGGATACGCAGTATTTT. Translating it yields CASSLFEGVGGDTQYF.

This clonotype was observed many times. This chain links TRBV7-2 with TRBJ1-1, with TRBD1 as a possible D gene (6 bases). CDR3 size: 13 residues. V lost 4 bases and J lost 10, with 16 bases in between. Germline-derived CDR1 and CDR2 are SGHTA and FQGNSA. The CDR3 region has the DNA TGTGCCAGCAGCTGGCAGGCCGAAGGGGGAGCTTTCTTT. Protein sequence: CASSWQAEGGAFF.

With regard to this clonotype: Given the absence of the conserved phenylalanine or tryptophan at the CDR3 end, a read error is likely. This chain uses TRBV5-4 with TRBJ1-2; a weak D match, TRBD1 (5 bases). V was pared by 0 bases and J by 8 bases, with 17 bases between. This CDR3 has 15 amino acids. Germline V CDR1 and CDR2: SGHNT, YYREEE (reference sequence). The CDR3 bases are TGTGCCAGCAGCTTGGCGGTCGGGGCAGTGAAAGGCTACACCTAC. It is translated as CASSLAVGAVKGYTY.

There are a few counts of this clonotype. The chain has TRBV7-2 and TRBJ1-3, with D maybe TRBD1 (5 bases). Between the trimmed V and J ends, which lost 5 bases and 4 bases, there was a span of 21 bases. The CDR3 loop spans 17 amino acids. CDR1 and CDR2 from the germline V gene are SGHTA and FQGNSA. Written as DNA, the CDR3 is TGTGCCAGCAGCCCCGTTATCGCCCGGGGGACCGGAAACACCATATATTTT. This gives the protein CASSPVIARGTGNTIYF.

The chain has TRBV19 and TRBJ1-1; TRBD1 might be the D (5 bases). The CDR3 contains 16 residues. Germline assignment: CDR1 LNHDA and CDR2 SQIVND (reference sequence). The V end was cut by 4 bases, the J end by 1 base, with 16 bases between. The CDR3 region is CASSTPGGAANTEAFF. Written as DNA, the CDR3 is TGTGCCAGTAGTACCCCGGGAGGGGCGGCGAACACTGAAGCTTTCTTT. Supplemented by reference TRBV19 and TRBJ1-1, the full variable domain reads DGGITQSPKYLFRKEGQNVTLSCEQNLNHDAMYWYRQDPGQGLRLIYYSQIVNDFQKGDIAEGYSVSREKKESFPLTVTSAQKNPTAFYLCASSTPGGAANTEAFFGQGTRLTVV.

The chain couples TRBV7-9 to TRBJ2-2; 9 bases line up with TRBD1. V lost 5 bases to trimming and J lost 5 bases; unmatched junction nucleotides: 6. This CDR3 spans 15 amino acids. Germline CDR1 SEHNR, CDR2 FQNEAQ (reference sequence). In nucleotides, the CDR3 is TGTGCCAGCAGCCCCGGACAGGGGAGAACCGGGGAGCTGTTTTTT. This translates into CASSPGQGRTGELFF.